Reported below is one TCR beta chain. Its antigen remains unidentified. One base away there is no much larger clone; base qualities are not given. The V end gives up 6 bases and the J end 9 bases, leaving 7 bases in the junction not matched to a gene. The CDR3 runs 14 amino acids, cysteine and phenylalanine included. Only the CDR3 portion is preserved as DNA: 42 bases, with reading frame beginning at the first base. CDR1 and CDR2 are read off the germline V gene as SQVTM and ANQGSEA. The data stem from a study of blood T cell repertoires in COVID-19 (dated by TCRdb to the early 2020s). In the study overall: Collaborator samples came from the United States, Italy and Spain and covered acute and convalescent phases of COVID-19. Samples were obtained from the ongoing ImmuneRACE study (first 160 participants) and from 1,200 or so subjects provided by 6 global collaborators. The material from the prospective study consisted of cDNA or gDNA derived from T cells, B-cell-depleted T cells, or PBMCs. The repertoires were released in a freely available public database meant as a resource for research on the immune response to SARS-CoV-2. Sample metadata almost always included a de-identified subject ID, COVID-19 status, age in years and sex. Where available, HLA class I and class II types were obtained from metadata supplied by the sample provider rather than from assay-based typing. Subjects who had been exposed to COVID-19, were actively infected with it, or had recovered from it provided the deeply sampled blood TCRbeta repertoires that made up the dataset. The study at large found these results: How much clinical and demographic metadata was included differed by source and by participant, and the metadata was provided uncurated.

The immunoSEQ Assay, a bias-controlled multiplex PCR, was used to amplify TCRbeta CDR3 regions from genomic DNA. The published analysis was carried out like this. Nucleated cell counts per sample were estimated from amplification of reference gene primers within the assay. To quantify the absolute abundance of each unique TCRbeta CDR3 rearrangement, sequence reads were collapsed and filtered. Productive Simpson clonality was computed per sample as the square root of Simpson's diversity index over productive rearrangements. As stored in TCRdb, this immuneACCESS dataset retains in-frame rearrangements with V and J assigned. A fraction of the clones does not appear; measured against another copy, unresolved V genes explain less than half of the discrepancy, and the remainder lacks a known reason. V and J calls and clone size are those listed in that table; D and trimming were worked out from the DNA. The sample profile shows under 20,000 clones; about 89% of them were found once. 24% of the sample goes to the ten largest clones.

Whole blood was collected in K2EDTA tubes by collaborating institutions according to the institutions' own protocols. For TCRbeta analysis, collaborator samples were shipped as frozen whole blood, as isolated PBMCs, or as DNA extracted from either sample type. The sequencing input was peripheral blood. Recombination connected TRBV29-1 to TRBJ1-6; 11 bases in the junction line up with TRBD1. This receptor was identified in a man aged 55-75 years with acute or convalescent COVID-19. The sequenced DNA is TGCAGCGTCAGTTCCGGGACAGGGGGTTCACCCCTCCACTTT. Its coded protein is CSVSSGTGGSPLHF.